This T cell receptor (beta chain) was identified during a study of Graves' ophthalmopathy and Graves' hyperthyroidism. Study results and caveats: The authors also found most expanded thyroid clonotypes above 0.001 frequency in blood.

V dropped 3 bases and J dropped 2; count of bases not matched to a gene: 8. CDR1 and CDR2 (germline): GTSNPN, SVGIG (reference sequence). CDR3 length: 15 residues. Amplified TCR beta CDR3 regions were obtained using RNA transcripts as template. Second-round multiplex PCR came after first-round RT-PCR with HTBI primers. TCRdb ran MiXCR on the multiplex PCR reads and lists one entry per CDR3 protein. In the table there are 35,000 to 45,000 distinct CDR3 sequences, roughly 50% of which are singletons. Among the hyperthyroidism patients, all were newly diagnosed, aged 18 to 65, with under 2 months' duration. This clonotype was detected ten times or more. What it binds is not known.

This TCR came from an adult woman with stable Graves' hyperthyroidism. Specimen: peripheral blood. The chain is built from TRBV30 and TRBJ2-7; TRBD2 matches at 9 bases. CDR3 sequence reads: CAWRAGGAGTYEQYF. As DNA, the CDR3 is TGTGCCTGGAGAGCGGGGGGTGCAGGGACCTACGAGCAGTACTTC.